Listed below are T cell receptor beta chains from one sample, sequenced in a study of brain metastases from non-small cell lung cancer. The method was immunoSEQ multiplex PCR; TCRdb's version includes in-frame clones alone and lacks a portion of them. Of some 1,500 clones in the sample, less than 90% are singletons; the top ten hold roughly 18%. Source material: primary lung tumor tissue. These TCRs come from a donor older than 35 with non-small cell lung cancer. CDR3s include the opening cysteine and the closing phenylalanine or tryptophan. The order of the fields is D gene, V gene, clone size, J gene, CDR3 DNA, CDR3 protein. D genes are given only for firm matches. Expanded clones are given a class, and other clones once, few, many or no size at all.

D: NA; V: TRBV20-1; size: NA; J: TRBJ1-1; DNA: TGCAGTGCTAGTCGCAGGTTGAACACTGAAGCTTTCTTT; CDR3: CSASRRLNTEAFF
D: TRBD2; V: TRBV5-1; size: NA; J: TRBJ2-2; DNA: TGCGCCAGCAGCCCGGGGACTAGCAGGAACACCGGGGAGCTGTTTTTT; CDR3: CASSPGTSRNTGELFF
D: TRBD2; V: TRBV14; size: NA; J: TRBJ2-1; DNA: TGTGCCAGCAGCCAAGAGCACGCGGGGGGGATGAATGAGCAGTTCTTC; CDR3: CASSQEHAGGMNEQFF
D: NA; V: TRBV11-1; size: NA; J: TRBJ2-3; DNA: TGTGCCAGCAGCTCCGTTACTAGCACAGATACGCAGTATTTT; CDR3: CASSSVTSTDTQYF
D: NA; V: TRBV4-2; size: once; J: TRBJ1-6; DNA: TGTGCCAACAGCCAGGAAAGATGGGGTTCCCTCCACTTT; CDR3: CANSQERWGSLHF
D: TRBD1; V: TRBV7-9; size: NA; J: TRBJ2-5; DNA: TGTGCCAGCAGGCCCGGGACAGGGCAAGAGACCCAGTACTTC; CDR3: CASRPGTGQETQYF
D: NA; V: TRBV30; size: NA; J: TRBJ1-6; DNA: TGTGCCTGGACAGTCTTGGCCTATAATTCACCCCTCCACTTT; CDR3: CAWTVLAYNSPLHF
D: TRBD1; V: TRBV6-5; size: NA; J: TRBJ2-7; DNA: TGTGCCAGCAGAGCCGGGACAGGGGTATCCTACGAGCAGTACTTC; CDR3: CASRAGTGVSYEQYF
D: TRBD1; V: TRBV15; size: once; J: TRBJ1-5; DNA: TGTGCCACCAGCAGAGAAGACAGGGGGAGCAATCAGCCCCAGCATTTT; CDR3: CATSREDRGSNQPQHF
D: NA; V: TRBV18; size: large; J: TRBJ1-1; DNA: TGTGCCAGCTCACCACGGACAGAGAACACTGAAGCTTTCTTT; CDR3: CASSPRTENTEAFF
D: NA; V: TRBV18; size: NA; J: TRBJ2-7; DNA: TGTGCCAGCTCACCACAAGTCCCGGGGGGCACCACCTACGAGCAGTACTTC; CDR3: CASSPQVPGGTTYEQYF
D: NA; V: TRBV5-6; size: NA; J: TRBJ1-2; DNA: TGTGCCAGCAGCTTCCCCGGCCCCGTCGATGGCTACACCTTC; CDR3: CASSFPGPVDGYTF
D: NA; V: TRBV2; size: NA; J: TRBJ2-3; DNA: TGTGCCAGTCCGACGCCTGTGAGGGATACGCAGTATTTT; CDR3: CASPTPVRDTQYF
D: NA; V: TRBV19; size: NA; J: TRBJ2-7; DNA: TGTGCCAGTAGTATCTCGGCAGGGAGCTACGAGCAGTACTTC; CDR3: CASSISAGSYEQYF
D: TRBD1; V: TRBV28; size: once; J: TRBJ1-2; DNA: TGTGCCAGCAGCTCCAACCAGGGGGCGAGGTTTGGCTACACCTTC; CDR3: CASSSNQGARFGYTF